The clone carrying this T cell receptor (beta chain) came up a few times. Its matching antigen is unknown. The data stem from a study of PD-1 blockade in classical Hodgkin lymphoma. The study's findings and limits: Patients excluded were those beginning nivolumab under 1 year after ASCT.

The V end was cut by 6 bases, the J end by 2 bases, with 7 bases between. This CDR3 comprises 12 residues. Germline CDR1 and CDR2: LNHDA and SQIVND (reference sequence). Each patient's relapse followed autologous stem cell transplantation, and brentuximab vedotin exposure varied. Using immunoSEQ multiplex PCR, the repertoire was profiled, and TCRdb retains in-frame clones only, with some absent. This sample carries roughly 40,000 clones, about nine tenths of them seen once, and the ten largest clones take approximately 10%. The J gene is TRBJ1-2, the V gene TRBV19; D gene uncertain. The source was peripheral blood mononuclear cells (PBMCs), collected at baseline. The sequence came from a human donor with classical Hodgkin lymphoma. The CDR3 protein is CASRSGNYGYTF. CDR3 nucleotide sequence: TGTGCCAGTAGGTCGGGGAACTATGGCTACACCTTC.